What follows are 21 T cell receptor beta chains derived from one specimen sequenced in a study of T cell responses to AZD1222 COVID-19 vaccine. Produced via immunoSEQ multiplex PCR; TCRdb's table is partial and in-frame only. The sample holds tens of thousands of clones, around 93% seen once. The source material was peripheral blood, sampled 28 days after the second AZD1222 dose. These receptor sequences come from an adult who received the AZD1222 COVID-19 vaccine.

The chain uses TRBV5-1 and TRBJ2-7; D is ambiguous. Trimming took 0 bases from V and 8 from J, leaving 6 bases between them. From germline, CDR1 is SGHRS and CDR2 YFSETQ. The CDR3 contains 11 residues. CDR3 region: CASSLGDQQYF. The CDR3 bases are TGCGCCAGCAGCTTGGGTGATCAGCAGTACTTC.

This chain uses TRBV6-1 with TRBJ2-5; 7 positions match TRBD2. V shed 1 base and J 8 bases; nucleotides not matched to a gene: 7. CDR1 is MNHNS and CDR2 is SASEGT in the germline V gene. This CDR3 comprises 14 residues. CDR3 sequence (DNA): TGTGCCAGCAGTGAAGGGCTAGCGGTCTATACCCAGTACTTC. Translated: CASSEGLAVYTQYF.

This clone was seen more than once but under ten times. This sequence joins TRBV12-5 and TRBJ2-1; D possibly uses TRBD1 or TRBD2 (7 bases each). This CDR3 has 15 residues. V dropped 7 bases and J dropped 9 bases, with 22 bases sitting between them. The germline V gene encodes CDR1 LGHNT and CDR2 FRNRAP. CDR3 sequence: CASAPPLGRGGEQFF. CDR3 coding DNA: TGTGCTAGTGCCCCTCCCCTCGGCAGGGGGGGTGAGCAGTTCTTC.

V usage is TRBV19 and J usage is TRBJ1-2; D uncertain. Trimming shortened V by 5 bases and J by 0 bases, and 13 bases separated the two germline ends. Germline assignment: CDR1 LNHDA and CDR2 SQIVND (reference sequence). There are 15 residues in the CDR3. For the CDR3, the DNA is TGTGCCAGTAGTCCCCGGACGGATTCTAACTATGGCTACACCTTC. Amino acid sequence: CASSPRTDSNYGYTF.

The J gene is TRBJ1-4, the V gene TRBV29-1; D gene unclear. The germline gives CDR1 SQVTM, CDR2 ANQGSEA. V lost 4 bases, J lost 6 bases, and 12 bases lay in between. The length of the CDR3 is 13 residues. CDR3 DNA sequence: TGCAGCGTTGGGGAGGAGGTGGATGAAAAACTGTTTTTT. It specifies CSVGEEVDEKLFF.

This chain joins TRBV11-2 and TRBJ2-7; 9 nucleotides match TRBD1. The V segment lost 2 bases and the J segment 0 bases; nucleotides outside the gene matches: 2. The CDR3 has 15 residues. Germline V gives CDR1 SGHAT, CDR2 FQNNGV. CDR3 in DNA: TGTGCCAGCAGCTTACGGACAGGGGACTCCTACGAGCAGTACTTC. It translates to CASSLRTGDSYEQYF.

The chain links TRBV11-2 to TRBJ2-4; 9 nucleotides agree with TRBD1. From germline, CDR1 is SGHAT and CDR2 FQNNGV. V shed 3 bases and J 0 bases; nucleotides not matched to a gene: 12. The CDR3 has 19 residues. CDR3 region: CASSFSGTGSQLAKNIQYF. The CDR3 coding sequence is TGTGCCAGCAGCTTTTCCGGGACAGGGTCCCAGTTAGCCAAAAACATTCAGTACTTC.

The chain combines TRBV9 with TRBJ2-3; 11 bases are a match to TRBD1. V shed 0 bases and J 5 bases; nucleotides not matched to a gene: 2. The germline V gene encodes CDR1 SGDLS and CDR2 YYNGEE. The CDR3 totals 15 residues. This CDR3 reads CASSVVGQGGDTQYF. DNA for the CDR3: TGTGCCAGCAGCGTAGTGGGACAGGGGGGAGATACGCAGTATTTT. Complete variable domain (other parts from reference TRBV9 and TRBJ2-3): DSGVTQTPKHLITATGQRVTLRCSPRSGDLSVYWYQQSLDQGLQFLIQYYNGEERAKGNILERFSAQQFPDLHSELNLSSLELGDSALYFCASSVVGQGGDTQYFGPGTRLTVL.

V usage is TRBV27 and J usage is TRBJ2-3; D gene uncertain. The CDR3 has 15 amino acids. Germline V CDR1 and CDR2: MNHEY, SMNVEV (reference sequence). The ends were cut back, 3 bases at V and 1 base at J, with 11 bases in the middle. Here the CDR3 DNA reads TGTGCCAGCAGTTTGGACCTCTCTGGCACAGATACGCAGTATTTT. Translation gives CASSLDLSGTDTQYF.

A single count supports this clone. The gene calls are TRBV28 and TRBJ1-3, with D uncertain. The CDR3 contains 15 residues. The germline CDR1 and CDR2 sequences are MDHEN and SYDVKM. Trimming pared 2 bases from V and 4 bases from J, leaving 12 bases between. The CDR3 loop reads CASSLGGIIGNTIYF. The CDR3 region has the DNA TGTGCCAGCAGTTTAGGAGGGATCATAGGAAACACCATATATTTT. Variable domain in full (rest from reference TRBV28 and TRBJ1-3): DVKVTQSSRYLVKRTGEKVFLECVQDMDHENMFWYRQDPGLGLRLIYFSYDVKMKEKGDIPEGYSVSREKKERFSLILESASTNQTSMYLCASSLGGIIGNTIYFGEGSWLTVV.

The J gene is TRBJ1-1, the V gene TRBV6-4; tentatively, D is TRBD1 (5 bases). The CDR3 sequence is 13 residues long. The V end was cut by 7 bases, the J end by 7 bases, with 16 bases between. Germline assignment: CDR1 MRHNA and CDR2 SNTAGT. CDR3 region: CASKPAGRGEAFF. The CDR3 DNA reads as TGTGCCAGCAAGCCCGCGGGGCGAGGTGAAGCTTTCTTT.

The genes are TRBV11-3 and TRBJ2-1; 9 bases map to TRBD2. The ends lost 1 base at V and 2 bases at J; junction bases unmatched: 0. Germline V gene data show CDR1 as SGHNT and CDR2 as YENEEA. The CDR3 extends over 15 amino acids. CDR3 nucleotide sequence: TGTGCCAGCAGCTTAGGACTAGCGGCCTACAATGAGCAGTTCTTC. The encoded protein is CASSLGLAAYNEQFF.

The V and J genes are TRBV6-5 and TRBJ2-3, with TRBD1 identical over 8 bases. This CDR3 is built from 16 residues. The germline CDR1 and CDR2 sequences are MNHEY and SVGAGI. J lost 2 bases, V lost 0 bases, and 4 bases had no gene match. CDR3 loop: CASSYSKGQATDTQYF. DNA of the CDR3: TGTGCCAGCAGTTACTCGAAGGGACAGGCCACAGATACGCAGTATTTT.

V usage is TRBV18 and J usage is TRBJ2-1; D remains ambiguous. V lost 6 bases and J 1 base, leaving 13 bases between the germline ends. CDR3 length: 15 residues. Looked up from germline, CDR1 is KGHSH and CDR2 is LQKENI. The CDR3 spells CASSPNYQSYNEQFF. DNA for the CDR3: TGTGCCAGCTCCCCCAACTACCAATCCTACAATGAGCAGTTCTTC.

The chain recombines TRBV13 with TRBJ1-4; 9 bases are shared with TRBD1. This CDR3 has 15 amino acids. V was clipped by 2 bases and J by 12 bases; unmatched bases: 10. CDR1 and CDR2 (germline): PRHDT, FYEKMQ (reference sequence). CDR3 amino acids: CASSLWSGQGSELFF. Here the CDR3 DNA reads TGTGCCAGCAGCTTATGGTCCGGACAGGGGTCGGAACTGTTTTTT. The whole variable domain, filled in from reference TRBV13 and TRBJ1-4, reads AAGVIQSPRHLIKEKRETATLKCYPIPRHDTVYWYQQGPGQDPQFLISFYEKMQSDKGSIPDRFSAQQFSDYHSELNMSSLELGDSALYFCASSLWSGQGSELFFGSGTQLSVL.

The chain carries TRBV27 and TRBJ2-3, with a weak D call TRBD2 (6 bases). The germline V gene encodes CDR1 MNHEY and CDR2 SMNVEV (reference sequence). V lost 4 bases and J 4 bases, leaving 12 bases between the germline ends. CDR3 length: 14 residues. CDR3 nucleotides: TGTGCCAGCAGTTACAGACTAGGCCCAGATACGCAGTATTTT. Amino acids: CASSYRLGPDTQYF.

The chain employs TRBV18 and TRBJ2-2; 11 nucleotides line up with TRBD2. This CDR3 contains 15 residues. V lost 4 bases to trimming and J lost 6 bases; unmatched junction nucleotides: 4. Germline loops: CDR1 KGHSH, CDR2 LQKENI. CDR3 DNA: TGTGCCAGCTCACTACTAGCGGGAGACTCCGGGGAGCTGTTTTTT. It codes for CASSLLAGDSGELFF.

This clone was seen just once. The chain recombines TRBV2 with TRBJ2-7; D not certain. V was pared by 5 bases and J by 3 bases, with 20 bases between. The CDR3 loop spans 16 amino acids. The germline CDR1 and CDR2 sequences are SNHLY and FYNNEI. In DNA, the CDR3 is TGTGCCAGCAGTCCAACTACCTCCGACAACTACTACGAGCAGTACTTC. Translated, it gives CASSPTTSDNYYEQYF.

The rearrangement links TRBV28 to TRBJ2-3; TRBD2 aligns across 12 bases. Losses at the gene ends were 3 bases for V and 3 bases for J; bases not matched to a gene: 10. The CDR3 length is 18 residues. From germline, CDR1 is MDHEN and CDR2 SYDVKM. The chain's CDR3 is CASSLGQTSGRGTDTQYF. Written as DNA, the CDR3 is TGTGCCAGCAGTTTGGGACAGACTAGCGGGAGAGGTACAGATACGCAGTATTTT.

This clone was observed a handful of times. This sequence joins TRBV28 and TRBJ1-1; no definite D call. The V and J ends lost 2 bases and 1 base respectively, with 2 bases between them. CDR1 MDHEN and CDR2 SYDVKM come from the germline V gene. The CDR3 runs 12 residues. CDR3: CASSLQNTEAFF. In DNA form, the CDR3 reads TGTGCCAGCAGTTTACAGAACACTGAAGCTTTCTTT.

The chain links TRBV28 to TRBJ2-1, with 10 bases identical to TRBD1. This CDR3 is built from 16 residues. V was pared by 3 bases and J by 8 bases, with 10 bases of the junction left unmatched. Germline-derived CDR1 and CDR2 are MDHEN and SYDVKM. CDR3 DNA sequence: TGTGCCAGCAGTTTTAGTTGGGACAGGGGCGAGGATGAGCAGTTCTTC. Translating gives CASSFSWDRGEDEQFF.